The TCR beta chain under discussion was sequenced for a study of spatial heterogeneity in lung cancer. Study-level background: Sequencing covered available follow-up PBMC samples collected a median of approximately 26 months after resection. TCR and UMI combinations that were unique each appeared, on average, more than ten times in raw reads.

Each TCR cDNA molecule carried a unique molecular identifier. TCRdb re-called the 5' RACE reads with MiXCR, one entry per CDR3 protein. The table has roughly 120,000 distinct CDR3 sequences, 9% to 15% seen once; the top ten hold approximately 15%. The germline gives CDR1 DFQATT, CDR2 SNEGSKA (reference sequence). V shed 4 bases and J 3 bases; nucleotides not matched to a gene: 8. The CDR3 spans 14 residues. The time point was: blood at routine non-recurrence follow-up after resection. Whole RNA from tumor, nontumor lung or frozen PBMC was sequenced unsorted. The chain uses TRBV20-1 and TRBJ2-7, with 8 bases matching TRBD2. Sample: PBMCs, taken at follow-up. This clonotype was sampled from a male donor with early-stage non-small cell lung cancer. The CDR3 DNA follows: TGCAGTGCTAAGGCTTCGGGACTAGACTACGAGCAGTACTTC. This codes for CSAKASGLDYEQYF.